One and the same sample provided the 4 T cell receptor beta chains below, sequenced in a study of T cells after yellow fever vaccination. One entry per CDR3 protein results from TCRdb running MiXCR on the 5' RACE reads. The table includes around 500,000 distinct CDR3 sequences, 20% to 25% detected once. Sequencing used PBMCs, obtained roughly 20 days after the first yellow fever vaccination. The receptors here all came from a man aged 18 to 30 who received the YFV17D yellow fever vaccine.

V and J are TRBV20-1 and TRBJ2-5; 8 bases are a match to TRBD2. Germline CDR1 DFQATT, CDR2 SNEGSKA (reference sequence). The CDR3 is made up of 14 amino acids. V trimming: 5 bases; J trimming: 4 bases; junction bases outside the gene matches: 9. The chain's CDR3 is CSALLGGAGETQYF. As DNA, the CDR3 is TGCAGTGCTCTTCTCGGGGGGGCAGGAGAGACCCAGTACTTC.

This clonotype occurred a few times. CDR3 amino acids: CASSSQGTGASRSPLHF. In DNA form, the CDR3 reads TGTGCCAGCAGTTCTCAAGGGACCGGCGCTTCGCGCTCACCCCTCCACTTT. The J gene is TRBJ1-6, the V gene TRBV6-2 or TRBV6-3, with a tentative D call TRBD1 (5 bases). This CDR3 spans 17 amino acids. Trimming stripped 4 bases from V and 10 bases from J, with 23 bases between. Germline V gives CDR1 MNHEY, CDR2 SVGEGT.

The rearrangement uses TRBV20-1 and TRBJ2-2; possibly TRBD2 for D (5 bases). The V end was cut by 2 bases, the J end by 4 bases, with 20 bases between. This CDR3 comprises 17 residues. The germline CDR1 and CDR2 sequences are DFQATT and SNEGSKA (reference sequence). The CDR3, as DNA: TGCAGTGCTAGACCAGACCTATGGCTCGAGGGCACCGGGGAGCTGTTTTTT. Protein: CSARPDLWLEGTGELFF.

This clonotype appeared a few times. The gene calls are TRBV5-1 and TRBJ1-1; TRBD1 might be the D (6 bases). This CDR3 is 15 amino acids long. CDR1 and CDR2 from the germline V gene are SGHRS and YFSETQ. V was shortened by 2 bases and J by 4 bases, with 15 bases between the two germline ends. The CDR3 DNA reads TGCGCCAGCAGCTTAAACACAGGGAAACCCACTGAAGCTTTCTTT. Its protein is CASSLNTGKPTEAFF.